This TCR beta chain was retrieved from a study of blood T cell repertoires in COVID-19. Across the whole study: Researchers got acute and convalescent COVID-19 samples from the United States, Italy and Spain.

Only in-frame clones appear in the TCRdb table, and some are missing; sequencing was by immunoSEQ multiplex PCR. The sample has some 100,000 clones, around nine tenths seen once. Between the trimmed V and J ends, which lost 5 bases and 5 bases, there was a span of 5 bases. The CDR3 covers 11 residues. Germline loops: CDR1 SGHAT, CDR2 FQDESV (reference sequence). The chain couples TRBV11-1 to TRBJ2-3; D not certain. Sequenced material: peripheral blood. The origin of this receptor is a woman in her 70s with acute or convalescent COVID-19. The CDR3 here is CASSPRDTQYF. CDR3 DNA: TGTGCCAGCAGCCCGCGAGATACGCAGTATTTT.